The rows below give T cell receptor beta chains drawn from one sample of a study of beta chain features in type 1 diabetes. Measured with immunoSEQ multiplex PCR; TCRdb has only the in-frame clones, and not every one. The repertoire holds about 660,000 clones, over 11% seen once, with 0.03% to 0.04% in the top ten. Sample: naive CD4+ T cells from blood. The receptors here all came from a man between 18 and 35 years old with type 1 diabetes. CDR3s include the opening cysteine and the closing phenylalanine or tryptophan. The order of the fields is V gene, J gene, D gene, clone size, CDR3 DNA, CDR3 protein. The D gene is left open where the match is weak. The size of a clone is reported for some rows only, either as once, few or many, or as a class for expanded clones.

V: TRBV14; J: TRBJ1-1; D: TRBD1; size: -; DNA: TGTGCCAGCAGCCCTAGGACAGGGCAGGAGACTGAAGCTTTCTTT; CDR3: CASSPRTGQETEAFF
V: TRBV6-5; J: TRBJ1-1; D: -; size: -; DNA: TGTGCCAGCTCTTGGTGGGCGGGCACTGAAGCTTTCTTT; CDR3: CASSWWAGTEAFF
V: TRBV30; J: TRBJ2-7; D: -; size: few; DNA: TGTGCCTGGAGAACGATTCTTAGGAACCAGGGGAGGTCCTACGAGCAGTACTTC; CDR3: CAWRTILRNQGRSYEQYF
V: TRBV20-1; J: TRBJ2-3; D: -; size: -; DNA: TGCAGTGCTATTTCCACGGATACGCAGTATTTT; CDR3: CSAISTDTQYF
V: TRBV2; J: TRBJ2-1; D: -; size: -; DNA: TGTGCCAGCAGTCCCCCTTGGGTCCCCAATGAGCAGTTCTTC; CDR3: CASSPPWVPNEQFF
V: TRBV7-9; J: TRBJ2-3; D: -; size: -; DNA: TGTGCCAGCAGCTTATACGAGGGGGGCACAGATACGCAGTATTTT; CDR3: CASSLYEGGTDTQYF
V: TRBV28; J: TRBJ1-2; D: -; size: -; DNA: TGTGCCAGCAGTTTTTCAGCCATCTATGGCTACACCTTC; CDR3: CASSFSAIYGYTF
V: TRBV27; J: TRBJ1-5; D: TRBD1; size: -; DNA: TGTGCCAGCAACAGGGCCGGGACAGGGTCGGATCAGCCCCAGCATTTT; CDR3: CASNRAGTGSDQPQHF
V: TRBV20-1; J: TRBJ2-1; D: -; size: -; DNA: TGCAGTGCTTTGGGGAATGAGCAGTTCTTC; CDR3: CSALGNEQFF
V: TRBV11-1; J: TRBJ2-4; D: TRBD2; size: few; DNA: TGTGCCAGCAGCTTAGCTAGCGGGGGAGAAAACATTCAGTACTTC; CDR3: CASSLASGGENIQYF
V: TRBV6-5; J: TRBJ2-7; D: TRBD1; size: -; DNA: TGTGCCAGCAGACTCGGGACAGCGACGTACGAGCAGTACTTC; CDR3: CASRLGTATYEQYF
V: TRBV28; J: TRBJ2-7; D: -; size: few; DNA: TGTGCCAGCATTCCGGGGTTGGCGCGTAACGAGCAGTACTTC; CDR3: CASIPGLARNEQYF
V: TRBV29-1; J: TRBJ2-1; D: TRBD2; size: -; DNA: TGCAGCGGCGATGGGCTAGCGGGGCCTAGCTCCTACAATGAGCAGTTCTTC; CDR3: CSGDGLAGPSSYNEQFF
V: TRBV4-2; J: TRBJ2-7; D: -; size: few; DNA: TGTGCCAGCAGCCAAGTAGGACTCACCTTTTCTCGGGAGCAGTACTTC; CDR3: CASSQVGLTFSREQYF
V: TRBV4-1; J: TRBJ2-1; D: TRBD2; size: few; DNA: TGCGCCAGCAGCCAAGATCGGGCTAGCGGGGCCCCCTCTCGGGAGCAGTTCTTC; CDR3: CASSQDRASGAPSREQFF
V: TRBV6-5; J: TRBJ2-3; D: -; size: -; DNA: TGTGCCAGCAGTTACCCCGGAGGTACGCAGTATTTT; CDR3: CASSYPGGTQYF
V: TRBV7-9; J: TRBJ2-7; D: -; size: few; DNA: TGTGCCAGCAGCTTAGTCGGCGTTACATGGGAGCAGTACTTC; CDR3: CASSLVGVTWEQYF
V: TRBV19; J: TRBJ2-3; D: TRBD1; size: few; DNA: TGTGCCAGTAGTGACGGACAGGGGGCTAACACAGATACGCAGTATTTT; CDR3: CASSDGQGANTDTQYF
V: TRBV9; J: TRBJ1-6; D: -; size: few; DNA: TGTGCCAGCAGCGTAGAAGGGACGGGGATATCACCCCTCCACTTT; CDR3: CASSVEGTGISPLHF
V: TRBV5-6; J: TRBJ2-7; D: TRBD2; size: few; DNA: TGTGCCAGCAGCTTCGTTAGCGGGATGTACGAGCAGTACTTC; CDR3: CASSFVSGMYEQYF
V: TRBV18; J: TRBJ2-7; D: -; size: -; DNA: TGTGCCAGCTCACCACCCGGATTCCCCTACGAGCAGTACTTC; CDR3: CASSPPGFPYEQYF
V: TRBV23-1; J: TRBJ2-7; D: -; size: few; DNA: TGCGCCAGCAACCTCGACAGGTACTACGAGCAGTACTTC; CDR3: CASNLDRYYEQYF
V: TRBV10-3; J: TRBJ1-5; D: -; size: -; DNA: TGTGCCATCAGTGAGGGTCAGGGGAAGCCCCAGCATTTT; CDR3: CAISEGQGKPQHF
V: TRBV29-1; J: TRBJ2-3; D: -; size: -; DNA: TGCAGCGTTGAGGCAGGTTTGGGCGCAGATACGCAGTATTTT; CDR3: CSVEAGLGADTQYF
V: TRBV4-1; J: TRBJ2-2; D: -; size: few; DNA: TGCGCCAGCAGCCAGGTAGCCGAGGGGGAGCTGTTTTTT; CDR3: CASSQVAEGELFF
V: TRBV30; J: TRBJ2-7; D: TRBD2; size: -; DNA: TGTGCCTGGCGAGATCTACCCGGGACTAGCGGGTACTTC; CDR3: CAWRDLPGTSGYF
V: TRBV29-1; J: TRBJ2-3; D: TRBD1; size: -; DNA: TGCAGCGCAGTAAGGGACAGAGCGAGCACAGATACGCAGTATTTT; CDR3: CSAVRDRASTDTQYF
V: TRBV4-3; J: TRBJ1-2; D: -; size: few; DNA: TGCGCCAGCAGCCAAGGGGGGGTAGGAAACTATGGCTACACCTTC; CDR3: CASSQGGVGNYGYTF
V: TRBV6-6; J: TRBJ1-4; D: -; size: -; DNA: TGTGCCAGCAGGTGGGGCGCAACTAATGAAAAACTGTTTTTT; CDR3: CASRWGATNEKLFF
V: TRBV4-2; J: TRBJ2-1; D: -; size: -; DNA: TGTGCCAGCAACCAAGATCGGGGCTATACTTCCCGCTACAATGAGCAGTTCTTC; CDR3: CASNQDRGYTSRYNEQFF
V: TRBV29-1; J: TRBJ1-2; D: TRBD1; size: -; DNA: TGCAGCGTTGAAGTGGGTCTTGGGACAGGGGAGAACTATGGCTACACCTTC; CDR3: CSVEVGLGTGENYGYTF
V: TRBV7-9; J: TRBJ2-7; D: -; size: few; DNA: TGTGCCAGCAGCTTAAGGGGCTCCTACGAGCAGTACTTC; CDR3: CASSLRGSYEQYF
V: TRBV30; J: TRBJ2-5; D: TRBD1; size: few; DNA: TGTGCCTGGAGTGGACAGGGAGAGACCCAGTACTTC; CDR3: CAWSGQGETQYF
V: TRBV5-1; J: TRBJ2-1; D: -; size: -; DNA: TGCGCCAGCAGCTTCAGTAGCGATGAGCAGTTCTTC; CDR3: CASSFSSDEQFF
V: TRBV18; J: TRBJ2-7; D: -; size: -; DNA: TGTGCCAGCTCACCTTTGGATAGCGAGCAGTACTTC; CDR3: CASSPLDSEQYF
V: TRBV15; J: TRBJ2-7; D: -; size: -; DNA: TGTGCCACCAGCAGAGATCAGCGGAGGGTTGTCTCCTACGAGCAGTACTTC; CDR3: CATSRDQRRVVSYEQYF
V: TRBV5-1; J: TRBJ2-3; D: -; size: -; DNA: TGCGCCAGCAGCTTGGGATCCACAGATACGCAGTATTTT; CDR3: CASSLGSTDTQYF
V: TRBV10-3; J: TRBJ1-1; D: -; size: few; DNA: TGTGCCATCAGATCGACAGGTGGGGACACTGAAGCTTTCTTT; CDR3: CAIRSTGGDTEAFF